These 19 T cell receptor beta chains were sequenced from one sample in a study of beta chain features in type 1 diabetes. Reverse transcribing all isolated RNA meant expressed TCRB transcripts were sequenced. Sequenced by immunoSEQ multiplex PCR; TCRdb stores in-frame clones only, minus some. The repertoire holds about 150,000 clones, with approximately 8.1% as singletons. Material for sequencing was central memory CD4+ T cells from blood. The receptors originated from a man between 18 and 29 years old in good health.

The V and J genes are TRBV4-3 and TRBJ2-7, with D maybe TRBD2 (7 bases). This CDR3 region has 16 residues. Germline values: CDR1 LGHNA, CDR2 YSLEER. V dropped 0 bases and J dropped 1 base, with 13 bases sitting between them. Here the CDR3 reads CASSQEGGGQSYEQYF. The CDR3, as DNA: TGCGCCAGCAGCCAAGAAGGGGGGGGGCAGTCCTACGAGCAGTACTTC.

The V gene is TRBV7-2, the J gene TRBJ2-7; 8 nucleotides line up with TRBD1. CDR3 length: 15 amino acids. Unmatched junction bases numbered 9, after V lost 5 bases and J lost 3 bases. Germline loops: CDR1 SGHTA, CDR2 FQGNSA. The CDR3 DNA reads as TGTGCCAGCAGCATGACAGGGGAGGCAATCTACGAGCAGTACTTC. Translated: CASSMTGEAIYEQYF.

The J gene is TRBJ2-1, the V gene TRBV11-2; 11 nucleotides align to TRBD2. CDR1 is SGHAT, CDR2 FQNNGV, per germline. The CDR3 runs to 16 residues. V shed 6 bases, J shed 1 base, and the junction held 5 bases outside the gene matches. This CDR3 is CASRSPSGRSYNEQFF. CDR3 DNA: TGTGCCAGCAGGTCCCCTAGCGGGAGGTCCTACAATGAGCAGTTCTTC.

A few counts support this clone. The genes are TRBV7-3 and TRBJ2-5, with 11 bases lining up with TRBD2. This CDR3 is 15 amino acids long. Trimming at V came to 5 bases and at J to 5 bases, leaving 7 bases not matched to a gene. CDR1 is SGHTA and CDR2 is FQGTGA in the germline V gene. The chain's CDR3 is CASSPMTSGIETQYF. The CDR3 DNA is TGTGCCAGCAGCCCTATGACTAGCGGGATCGAGACCCAGTACTTC.

The V gene is TRBV19, the J gene TRBJ2-5, with D maybe TRBD1 (6 bases). Germline values: CDR1 LNHDA, CDR2 SQIVND (reference sequence). CDR3 length equals 15 residues. Trimming left V 6 bases short and J 0 bases short, with 14 bases between. The CDR3 protein is CASSRIQGNQETQYF. In nucleotides, the CDR3 is TGTGCCAGTAGCCGGATACAGGGCAACCAAGAGACCCAGTACTTC.

DNA of the CDR3: TGTGCCAGCAGCTTGGGCGGGGCTTCCCTAGCCAAAAACATTCAGTACTTC. It specifies CASSLGGASLAKNIQYF. The chain combines TRBV7-2 with TRBJ2-4, with D maybe TRBD2 (6 bases). V shed 3 bases and J shed 0 bases, with 15 bases lying between them. The length of the CDR3 is 17 residues. The germline V gene has CDR1 SGHTA and CDR2 FQGNSA.

The chain joins TRBV5-4 to TRBJ1-2, with 7 bases matching TRBD1. V was pared by 3 bases and J by 2 bases, with 13 bases of the junction left unmatched. Germline V gives CDR1 SGHNT, CDR2 YYREEE (reference sequence). This CDR3 contains 17 residues. The CDR3 sequence is CASSSDRDGLRNYGYTF. The CDR3 nucleotides read TGTGCCAGCAGCTCAGACAGGGATGGTCTGAGGAACTATGGCTACACCTTC.

This chain connects TRBV7-2 to TRBJ1-2; D gene ambiguous. CDR1 SGHTA and CDR2 FQGNSA come from the germline V gene. The ends were cut back, 3 bases at V and 4 bases at J, with 12 bases in the middle. The CDR3 is 14 amino acids. The CDR3 nucleotides are TGTGCCAGCAGCTTGCAGCGGTACCTCTATGGCTACACCTTC. It codes for CASSLQRYLYGYTF.

This clone was counted ten times or more. The chain joins TRBV30 to TRBJ1-4; TRBD1 agrees at 7 bases. The germline CDR1 and CDR2 sequences are GTSNPN and SVGIG (reference sequence). J lost 8 bases, V lost 3 bases, and 12 bases had no gene match. The CDR3 runs 15 residues. The DNA of the CDR3 is TGTGCCTGGAGACCTTTGACAGGGAAAAGAGAAAAACTGTTTTTT. It specifies CAWRPLTGKREKLFF.

This chain joins TRBV19 and TRBJ2-7; the match to TRBD2 covers 9 bases. The CDR3 length is 15 residues. Germline V gene data show CDR1 as LNHDA and CDR2 as SQIVND (reference sequence). V trimming: 5 bases; J trimming: 2 bases; junction bases outside the gene matches: 7. The CDR3 region is CASSQTSGPTYEQYF. The CDR3 DNA reads as TGTGCCAGTAGTCAGACTAGCGGTCCAACCTACGAGCAGTACTTC.

The genes are TRBV4-2 and TRBJ2-7; TRBD1 agrees at 9 bases. After removal of 0 bases from V and 9 bases from J, the junction contained 15 bases not matched to a gene. CDR1 is LGHNA and CDR2 is YNFKEQ in the germline V gene. The CDR3 sequence is 17 residues long. CDR3 DNA sequence: TGTGCCAGCAGCCAAGAAGGGACAGGGAGTATTTTTAATGGGCAGTACTTC. It translates to CASSQEGTGSIFNGQYF.

The chain recombines TRBV10-3 with TRBJ1-6; D is uncertain. The CDR3 has 12 residues. Germline CDR1 reads ENHRY; CDR2 reads SYGVKD. V lost 10 bases, J lost 1 base, and 5 bases lay in between. CDR3 sequence reads: CATGSYNSPLHF. In DNA form, the CDR3 reads TGTGCCACCGGGTCCTATAATTCACCCCTCCACTTT.

The gene calls are TRBV5-1 and TRBJ2-1, with 8 positions matching TRBD2. V was pared by 6 bases and J by 4 bases, with 12 bases of the junction left unmatched. Germline assignment: CDR1 SGHRS and CDR2 YFSETQ. CDR3 length equals 16 residues. CDR3 nucleotides: TGCGCCAGCAACTTAATAGGGACTAGGGGATACAATGAGCAGTTCTTC. Amino acid sequence: CASNLIGTRGYNEQFF.

The chain joins TRBV7-8 to TRBJ2-2; 10 bases agree with TRBD1. Germline-derived CDR1 and CDR2 are SGHVS and FQNEAQ. The J segment lost 10 bases and the V segment lost 2 bases, leaving 4 bases of the junction unmatched. CDR3 length equals 14 residues. CDR3 sequence: CASSLRTGGQELFF. CDR3 coding DNA: TGTGCCAGCAGCTTACGGACAGGGGGGCAGGAGCTGTTTTTT.

The rearrangement uses TRBV7-8 and TRBJ2-5; 7 nucleotides agree with TRBD2. Germline values: CDR1 SGHVS, CDR2 FQNEAQ. This CDR3 spans 16 amino acids. V trimming: 4 bases; J trimming: 0 bases; junction bases outside the gene matches: 8. The CDR3 here is CASSSRSGAHQETQYF. CDR3 coding DNA: TGTGCCAGCAGCTCAAGGAGCGGGGCCCACCAAGAGACCCAGTACTTC.

For the CDR3, the DNA is TGTGCCAGCAGCTTTAACAGGGAATGGAACGAGCAGTACTTC. Translating gives CASSFNREWNEQYF. The chain has TRBV7-9 and TRBJ2-7; TRBD1 is a possible D gene (6 bases). The V end lost 3 bases, the J end lost 5 bases, and 14 bases lay between the germline ends. CDR3 size: 14 residues. Germline CDR1 and CDR2: SEHNR and FQNEAQ (reference sequence).

This clone was observed a handful of times. The J gene is TRBJ2-1, the V gene TRBV19; 14 nucleotides align to TRBD2. CDR1 LNHDA and CDR2 SQIVND come from the germline V gene (reference sequence). The J segment lost 7 bases and the V segment lost 5 bases, leaving 16 bases of the junction unmatched. CDR3 size: 19 residues. CDR3 coding DNA: TGTGCCAGTAGTCCCTCGGGACTAGCGGGAGTTATGTATGCGAATGAGCAGTTCTTC. Encoded protein: CASSPSGLAGVMYANEQFF.

This clone has more than one count but fewer than ten. The rearrangement uses TRBV10-3 and TRBJ2-7; TRBD1 agrees at 10 bases. The trim removed 0 bases at V and 6 bases at J, leaving 5 bases unmatched. The V gene's germline CDR1 is ENHRY and CDR2 SYGVKD. The CDR3 is 15 residues long. The CDR3 DNA reads TGTGCCATCAGTGAGTCTCGGGACAGGGGTTCCGAGCAGTACTTC. Protein sequence: CAISESRDRGSEQYF.

This sequence joins TRBV6-4 and TRBJ2-1, with 8 bases that match TRBD2. V shed 6 bases and J 6 bases; nucleotides not matched to a gene: 13. The V gene's germline CDR1 is MRHNA and CDR2 SNTAGT. This CDR3 is 16 amino acids long. This CDR3 is CASSPVSGGGSNEQFF. The CDR3 DNA follows: TGTGCCAGCAGCCCCGTAAGCGGGGGAGGTTCCAATGAGCAGTTCTTC.